The rows below give T cell receptor beta chains drawn from one sample of a study of blood T cells in healthy people across ages. TCRdb reanalysed the 5' RACE reads using MiXCR and keeps one entry per CDR3 protein. The sample consists of roughly 1.5 million distinct CDR3 sequences, about 45% of them appearing once. Sequenced: blood. All receptors derive from a woman younger than 35 in good health. CDR3s include the opening cysteine and the closing phenylalanine or tryptophan. The order of the fields is CDR3 protein, CDR3 DNA, clone size, V gene, J gene, D gene. The D gene is left open where the match is weak. Clone size is shown for a subset of rows, as once, few, many or a class of expanded clone.

cdr3_aa: CASRSQHSNQPQHF; cdr3_nt: TGTGCCAGCAGGTCTCAGCATAGCAATCAGCCCCAGCATTTT; clone_size: .; v_call: TRBV7-8; j_call: TRBJ1-5; d_call: .
cdr3_aa: CASSGQGALPAEAFF; cdr3_nt: TGTGCCAGCAGCGGCCAGGGGGCGCTTCCTGCTGAAGCTTTCTTT; clone_size: few; v_call: TRBV7-2; j_call: TRBJ1-1; d_call: TRBD1
cdr3_aa: CSAGDRASTEAFF; cdr3_nt: TGCAGTGCTGGGGACAGGGCGAGCACTGAAGCTTTCTTT; clone_size: .; v_call: TRBV20-1; j_call: TRBJ1-1; d_call: TRBD1
cdr3_aa: CASSLGSSGINNEQYF; cdr3_nt: TGCGCCAGCAGCTTGGGGTCTAGCGGGATCAACAATGAGCAGTACTTC; clone_size: .; v_call: TRBV5-1; j_call: TRBJ2-5; d_call: TRBD2
cdr3_aa: CSARDIARSSYEQYF; cdr3_nt: TGCAGTGCTAGAGATATAGCTAGGAGCTCCTACGAGCAGTACTTC; clone_size: .; v_call: TRBV20-1; j_call: TRBJ2-7; d_call: .
cdr3_aa: CSATPGTGEGYTF; cdr3_nt: TGCAGTGCTACACCCGGGACAGGAGAGGGCTACACCTTC; clone_size: few; v_call: TRBV20-1; j_call: TRBJ1-2; d_call: TRBD1
cdr3_aa: CASTDRASGPTSDTQYF; cdr3_nt: TGTGCCAGCACCGACCGGGCTAGCGGGCCCACTTCAGATACGCAGTATTTT; clone_size: .; v_call: TRBV2; j_call: TRBJ2-3; d_call: TRBD2
cdr3_aa: CASSQDPLAGSINEQFF; cdr3_nt: TGTGCCAGCAGCCAAGATCCCCTAGCGGGGAGCATCAATGAGCAGTTCTTC; clone_size: few; v_call: TRBV3-1; j_call: TRBJ2-1; d_call: TRBD2
cdr3_aa: CASSFQRDIYEQYF; cdr3_nt: TGTGCCAGCAGTTTTCAGCGGGACATCTACGAGCAGTACTTC; clone_size: .; v_call: TRBV12-3/TRBV12-4; j_call: TRBJ2-7; d_call: .
cdr3_aa: CASSRPGQPNEKLFF; cdr3_nt: TGTGCCAGCAGCCGACCGGGACAACCTAATGAAAAACTGTTTTTT; clone_size: .; v_call: TRBV7-9; j_call: TRBJ1-4; d_call: .
cdr3_aa: CSGAGGTPGTDTQYF; cdr3_nt: TGCAGTGGTGCGGGGGGCACTCCAGGCACAGATACGCAGTATTTT; clone_size: few; v_call: TRBV20-1; j_call: TRBJ2-3; d_call: TRBD2
cdr3_aa: CASSRGQDIQYF; cdr3_nt: TGTGCCAGCAGCCGGGGACAGGACATTCAGTACTTC; clone_size: once; v_call: TRBV7-9; j_call: TRBJ2-4; d_call: TRBD1
cdr3_aa: CSVDRDLSYNEQFF; cdr3_nt: TGCAGCGTTGACCGGGACCTGTCCTACAATGAGCAGTTCTTC; clone_size: few; v_call: TRBV29-1; j_call: TRBJ2-1; d_call: .
cdr3_aa: CASSPGFTGELFF; cdr3_nt: TGTGCCAGCAGTCCAGGGTTCACCGGGGAGCTGTTTTTT; clone_size: .; v_call: TRBV11-2; j_call: TRBJ2-2; d_call: .
cdr3_aa: CATRVVGASKNIQYF; cdr3_nt: TGTGCCACGCGGGTGGTCGGGGCGTCCAAAAACATTCAGTACTTC; clone_size: .; v_call: TRBV15; j_call: TRBJ2-4; d_call: .
cdr3_aa: CAISGDSTHSPATDTQYF; cdr3_nt: TGTGCCATCAGTGGGGACTCAACCCATAGTCCCGCCACAGATACGCAGTATTTT; clone_size: few; v_call: TRBV10-3; j_call: TRBJ2-3; d_call: .
cdr3_aa: CASSSLAGVNNEQYF; cdr3_nt: TGTGCCAGCAGTTCCCTGGCGGGGGTGAACAATGAGCAGTACTTC; clone_size: .; v_call: TRBV12-3/TRBV12-4; j_call: TRBJ2-5; d_call: TRBD2
cdr3_aa: CASRGEADTQYF; cdr3_nt: TGTGCCAGCCGGGGGGAAGCAGATACGCAGTATTTT; clone_size: .; v_call: TRBV18; j_call: TRBJ2-3; d_call: TRBD2
cdr3_aa: CASTPGGVGVYGYTF; cdr3_nt: TGTGCCAGCACCCCTGGGGGGGTCGGGGTCTATGGCTACACCTTC; clone_size: .; v_call: TRBV28; j_call: TRBJ1-2; d_call: .
cdr3_aa: CASSPKPKGAKPNEQFF; cdr3_nt: TGCGCCAGCAGCCCAAAGCCTAAGGGGGCTAAACCCAATGAGCAGTTCTTC; clone_size: few; v_call: TRBV5-1; j_call: TRBJ2-1; d_call: TRBD1
cdr3_aa: CSVVAGAPYEQYF; cdr3_nt: TGCAGCGTTGTTGCGGGGGCCCCCTACGAGCAGTACTTC; clone_size: .; v_call: TRBV29-1; j_call: TRBJ2-7; d_call: .
cdr3_aa: CASSRTAFYNEQFF; cdr3_nt: TGTGCCAGCAGTCGGACTGCTTTCTACAATGAGCAGTTCTTC; clone_size: .; v_call: TRBV25-1; j_call: TRBJ2-1; d_call: .
cdr3_aa: CASSQVRQGKAFF; cdr3_nt: TGTGCCAGCAGTCAAGTAAGACAGGGGAAAGCTTTCTTT; clone_size: .; v_call: TRBV14; j_call: TRBJ1-1; d_call: TRBD1
cdr3_aa: CASSLGAPTPETQYF; cdr3_nt: TGTGCCAGCAGCTTAGGGGCCCCGACCCCCGAGACCCAGTACTTC; clone_size: .; v_call: TRBV7-2; j_call: TRBJ2-5; d_call: .
cdr3_aa: CATSDPGQGNRADTQYF; cdr3_nt: TGTGCCACCAGTGACCCGGGACAGGGGAATCGAGCAGATACGCAGTATTTT; clone_size: .; v_call: TRBV24-1; j_call: TRBJ2-3; d_call: TRBD1
cdr3_aa: CASSEPTGGTSNTGELFF; cdr3_nt: TGTGCCAGCAGTGAACCCACAGGGGGGACTTCGAACACCGGGGAGCTGTTTTTT; clone_size: .; v_call: TRBV25-1; j_call: TRBJ2-2; d_call: TRBD1
cdr3_aa: CASTTAGTASYEQYF; cdr3_nt: TGTGCCAGCACGACAGCCGGGACAGCATCCTACGAGCAGTACTTC; clone_size: .; v_call: TRBV12-3/TRBV12-4; j_call: TRBJ2-7; d_call: TRBD1
cdr3_aa: CASSEYQSGKPQTQYF; cdr3_nt: TGTGCCAGCAGTGAATATCAATCGGGGAAACCTCAGACCCAGTACTTC; clone_size: .; v_call: TRBV25-1; j_call: TRBJ2-5; d_call: .
cdr3_aa: CASRISSTGELFF; cdr3_nt: TGTGCCAGCAGGATATCGTCCACCGGGGAGCTGTTTTTT; clone_size: few; v_call: TRBV12-3/TRBV12-4; j_call: TRBJ2-2; d_call: .
cdr3_aa: CATRQNYGYTF; cdr3_nt: TGTGCCACCCGCCAAAACTATGGCTACACCTTC; clone_size: few; v_call: TRBV3-1; j_call: TRBJ1-2; d_call: .